This T cell receptor (beta chain) was sequenced for a study of CD8+CD57+ T cells in acquired aplastic anemia. Looking at the study overall: Sorted CD4+ and CD8+ cells yielded DNA averaging roughly 3.3 ug. Healthy CD8+ samples averaged about 10 million reads. Study-level findings and limits: In common between the patients and the controls were twenty-nine CD8+ CDR3 sequences.

Profiling of TCR beta VDJ combinations and CDR3 sequences used genomic DNA as template. MiXCR was run by TCRdb on the reads, yielding one entry per CDR3 protein. The sample contains about 68,000 distinct CDR3 sequences, roughly half of which appear only once. This clonotype came up many times. What it recognizes is unknown. Germline V gene sequence: CDR1 MNHNS, CDR2 SASEGT. Trimming at V came to 4 bases and at J to 3 bases, leaving 4 bases not matched to a gene. The CDR3 runs 15 residues. Sequenced sample: sorted CD4+, CD8+, or CD8+CD57+ T cells (not recorded which) from PBMCs. The sequence was obtained from a human donor in good health, serving as a control. V and J are TRBV6-1 and TRBJ2-7; 12 positions match TRBD2. The CDR3 bases are TGTGCCAGCAGTGTTCTAGCGGGGGGGCTCTACGAGCAGTACTTC. The encoded protein is CASSVLAGGLYEQYF.